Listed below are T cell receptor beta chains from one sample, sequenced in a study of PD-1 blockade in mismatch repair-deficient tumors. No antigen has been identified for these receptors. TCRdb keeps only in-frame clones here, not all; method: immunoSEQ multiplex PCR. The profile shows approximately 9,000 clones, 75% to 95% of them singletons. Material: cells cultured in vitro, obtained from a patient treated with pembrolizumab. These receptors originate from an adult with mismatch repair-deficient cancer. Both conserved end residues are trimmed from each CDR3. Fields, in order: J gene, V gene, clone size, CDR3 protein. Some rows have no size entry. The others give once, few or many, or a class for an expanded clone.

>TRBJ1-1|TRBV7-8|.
ASSLDSYTEAF
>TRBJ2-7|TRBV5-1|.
ASSSLREERDYEQY
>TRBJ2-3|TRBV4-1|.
ASSQYPGLAFTDTQY
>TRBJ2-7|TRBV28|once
ASSLYSSGRSEQY
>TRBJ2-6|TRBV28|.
ASSLLGHLSSGANVLT
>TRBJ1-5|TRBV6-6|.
AARGAGPFEAQH
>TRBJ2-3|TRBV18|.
ASSPSSGGIDTQY
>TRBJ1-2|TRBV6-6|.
ASSSDRPTNYGYT
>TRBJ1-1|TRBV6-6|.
ASSTGQMNTEAF
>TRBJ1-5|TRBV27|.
ASSLSFGQADQPQH
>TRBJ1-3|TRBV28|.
ASSKTGRIAGNTIY
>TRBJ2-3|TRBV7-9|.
ASSNSGGTDTQY
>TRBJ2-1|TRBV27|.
ASSLSTHSGSRNEQF
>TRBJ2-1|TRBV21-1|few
ASSKGRQGFGNEQF
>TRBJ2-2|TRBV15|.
ATSSRDRETGELF
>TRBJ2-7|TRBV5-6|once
ASSRIGETRAGGDEQY